The following is a TCR beta chain sequence with its context. The entry originates in a study of cytomegalovirus exposure and HLA in healthy donors. Overall study context: Out of several hundred genotyped donors, about 80% belonged to the Caucasian-associated ancestry cluster.

The PCR used 60 Vbeta and 13 Jbeta primers. Generated by immunoSEQ multiplex PCR, the TCRdb table keeps only in-frame clones and is missing some. The profile shows just under 250,000 clones, roughly 82% of them singletons. The germline gives CDR1 SGHTA, CDR2 FQGTGA. The CDR3 contains 13 residues. V was clipped by 0 bases and J by 5 bases, with 4 bases between them. The J gene is TRBJ1-4, the V gene TRBV7-3; the D is unclear. What was sequenced was PBMCs. This receptor was obtained from a woman between 35 and 50 years old in good health and CMV-seropositive. The CDR3 DNA is TGTGCCAGCAGCTTAACGGCAAATGAAAAACTGTTTTTT. Amino acids: CASSLTANEKLFF.